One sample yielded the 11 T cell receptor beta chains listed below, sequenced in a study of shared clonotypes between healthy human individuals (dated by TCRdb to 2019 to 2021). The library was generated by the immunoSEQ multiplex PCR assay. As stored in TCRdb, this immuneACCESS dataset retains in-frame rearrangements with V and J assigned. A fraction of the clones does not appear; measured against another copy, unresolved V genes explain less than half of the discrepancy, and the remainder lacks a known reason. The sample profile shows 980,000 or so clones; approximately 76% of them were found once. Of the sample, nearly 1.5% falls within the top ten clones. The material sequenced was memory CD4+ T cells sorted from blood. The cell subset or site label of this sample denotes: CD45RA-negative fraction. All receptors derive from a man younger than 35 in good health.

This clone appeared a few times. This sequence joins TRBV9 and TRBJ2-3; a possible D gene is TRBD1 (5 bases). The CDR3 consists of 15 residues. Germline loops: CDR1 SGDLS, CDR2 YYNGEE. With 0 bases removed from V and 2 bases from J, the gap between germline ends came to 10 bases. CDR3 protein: CASSVVGATTDTQYF. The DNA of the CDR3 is TGTGCCAGCAGCGTAGTTGGGGCCACCACAGATACGCAGTATTTT. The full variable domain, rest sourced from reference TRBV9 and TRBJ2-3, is DSGVTQTPKHLITATGQRVTLRCSPRSGDLSVYWYQQSLDQGLQFLIQYYNGEERAKGNILERFSAQQFPDLHSELNLSSLELGDSALYFCASSVVGATTDTQYFGPGTRLTVL.

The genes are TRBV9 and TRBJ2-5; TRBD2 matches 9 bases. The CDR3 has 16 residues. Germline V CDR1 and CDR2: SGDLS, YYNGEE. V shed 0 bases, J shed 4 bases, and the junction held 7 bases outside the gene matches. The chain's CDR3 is CASSVGGSGSRETQYF. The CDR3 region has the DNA TGTGCCAGCAGCGTAGGGGGTAGCGGGAGTCGAGAGACCCAGTACTTC. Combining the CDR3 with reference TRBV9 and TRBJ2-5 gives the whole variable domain DSGVTQTPKHLITATGQRVTLRCSPRSGDLSVYWYQQSLDQGLQFLIQYYNGEERAKGNILERFSAQQFPDLHSELNLSSLELGDSALYFCASSVGGSGSRETQYFGPGTRLLVL.

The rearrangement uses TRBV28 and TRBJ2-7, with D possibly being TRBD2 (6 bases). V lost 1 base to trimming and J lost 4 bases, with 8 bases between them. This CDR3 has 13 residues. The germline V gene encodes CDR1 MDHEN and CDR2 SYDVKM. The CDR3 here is CASSLSGEYEQYF. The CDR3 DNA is TGTGCCAGCAGTTTATCGGGGGAATACGAGCAGTACTTC.

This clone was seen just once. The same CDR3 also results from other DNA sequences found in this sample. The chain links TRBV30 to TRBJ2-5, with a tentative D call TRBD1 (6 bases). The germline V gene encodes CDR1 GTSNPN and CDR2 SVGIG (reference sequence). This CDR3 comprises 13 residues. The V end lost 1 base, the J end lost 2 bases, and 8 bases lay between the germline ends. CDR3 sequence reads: CAWSGGLQETQYF. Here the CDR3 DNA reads TGTGCCTGGAGTGGGGGGCTTCAAGAGACCCAGTACTTC.

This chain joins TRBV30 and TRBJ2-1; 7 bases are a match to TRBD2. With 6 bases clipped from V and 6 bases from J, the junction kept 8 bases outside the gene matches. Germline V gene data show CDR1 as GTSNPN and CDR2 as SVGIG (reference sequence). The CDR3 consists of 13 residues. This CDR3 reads CACKREWANEQFF. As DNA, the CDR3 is TGTGCCTGTAAGCGGGAATGGGCCAATGAGCAGTTCTTC.

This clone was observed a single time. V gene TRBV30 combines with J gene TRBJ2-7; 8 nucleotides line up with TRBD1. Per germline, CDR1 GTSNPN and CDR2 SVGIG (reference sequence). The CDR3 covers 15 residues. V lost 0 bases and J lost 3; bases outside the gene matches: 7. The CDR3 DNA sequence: TGTGCCTGGAGTGTAAATACAGGGGGGAACTACGAGCAGTACTTC. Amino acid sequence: CAWSVNTGGNYEQYF.

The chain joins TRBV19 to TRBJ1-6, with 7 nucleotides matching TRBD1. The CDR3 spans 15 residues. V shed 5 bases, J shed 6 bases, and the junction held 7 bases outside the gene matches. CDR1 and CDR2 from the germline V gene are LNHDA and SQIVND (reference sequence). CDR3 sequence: CASSEGGQLNSPLHF. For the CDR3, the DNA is TGTGCCAGTAGTGAGGGGGGACAGCTTAATTCACCCCTCCACTTT.

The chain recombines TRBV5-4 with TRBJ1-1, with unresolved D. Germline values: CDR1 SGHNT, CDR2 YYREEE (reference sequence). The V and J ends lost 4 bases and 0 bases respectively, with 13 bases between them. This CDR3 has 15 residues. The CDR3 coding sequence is TGTGCCAGCAGCCCCGCGGTTCATCTGAACACTGAAGCTTTCTTT. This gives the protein CASSPAVHLNTEAFF.

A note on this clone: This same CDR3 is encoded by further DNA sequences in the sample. CDR3 DNA sequence: TGTGCCAGCAGCTTGAACTCCGGGAATCAGCCCCAGCATTTT. This gives the protein CASSLNSGNQPQHF. This chain connects TRBV5-6 to TRBJ1-5; D remains ambiguous. This CDR3 has 14 amino acids. Germline V CDR1 and CDR2: SGHDT, YYEEEE. Deletions cut 1 base from V and 4 bases from J, with 9 bases between.

The CDR3 loop is CATNKAGSYNEQFF. In nucleotides, the CDR3 is TGTGCCACAAATAAGGCGGGCTCCTACAATGAGCAGTTCTTC. The V call is TRBV28, the J call TRBJ2-1, with D possibly matching TRBD2 (5 bases). CDR1 MDHEN and CDR2 SYDVKM come from the germline V gene. This CDR3 region has 14 residues. V lost 10 bases and J lost 0, with 13 bases in between.

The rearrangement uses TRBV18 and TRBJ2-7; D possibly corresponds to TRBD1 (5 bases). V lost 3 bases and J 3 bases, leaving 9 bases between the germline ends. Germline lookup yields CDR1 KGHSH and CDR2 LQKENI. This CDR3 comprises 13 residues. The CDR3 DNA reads TGTGCCAGCTCACCTCAGGGCGTCTACGAGCAGTACTTC. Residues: CASSPQGVYEQYF.